The 30 T cell receptor beta chains below come from one sample, sequenced in a study of cytomegalovirus exposure and HLA in healthy donors. The PCR used 60 Vbeta and 13 Jbeta primers. Repertoires were generated with immunoSEQ multiplex PCR, while TCRdb's copy carries only in-frame clones and drops some. The sample has about 60,000 clones; 70% to 80% are singletons. Sequencing was performed on PBMCs. These receptors originate from a woman between 35 and 50 years old in good health and CMV-seropositive.

With respect to this clone: At one of its ends the junction is not consistent with the germline gene, which may arise from a read error. This chain's CDR3 is CASSLGAGTAILNTEAFF. CDR3 nucleotides: TGCGCTAGCAGCTTGGGAGCCGGGACAGCTATTCTGAACACTGAAGCTTTCTTT. The chain couples TRBV5-1 to TRBJ1-1; 7 bases are a match to TRBD1. CDR3 size: 18 residues. From germline, CDR1 is SGHRS and CDR2 YFSETQ.

This clone was seen more than once but under ten times. This sequence joins TRBV2 and TRBJ2-7; no definite D call. V was pared by 5 bases and J by 0 bases, with 5 bases between. There are 12 residues in the CDR3. The V gene's germline CDR1 is SNHLY and CDR2 FYNNEI. CDR3: CASSSSSYEQYF. As DNA, the CDR3 is TGTGCCAGCAGTAGTAGCTCCTACGAGCAGTACTTC.

The chain employs TRBV30 and TRBJ1-1; D gene uncertain. There are 15 residues in the CDR3. V was clipped by 2 bases and J by 1 base, with 14 bases between them. Germline V gene sequence: CDR1 GTSNPN, CDR2 SVGIG (reference sequence). The CDR3 loop reads CAWSHPFSRNTEAFF. Written as DNA, the CDR3 is TGTGCCTGGAGTCACCCTTTCTCGCGGAACACTGAAGCTTTCTTT.

This clone occurred a few times. The V and J genes are TRBV30 and TRBJ2-5; D gene unclear. The CDR3 covers 14 residues. V gave up 2 bases and J gave up 2 bases, with 12 bases separating them. Germline CDR1 GTSNPN, CDR2 SVGIG (reference sequence). DNA of the CDR3: TGTGCCTGGAGTCGGAGCCTCTCGCAAGAGACCCAGTACTTC. Translation: CAWSRSLSQETQYF.

V and J are TRBV5-4 and TRBJ2-1; TRBD1 agrees at 8 bases. This CDR3 spans 14 amino acids. In germline, CDR1 is SGHNT, CDR2 YYREEE (reference sequence). Germline trimming cut 4 bases from V and 8 bases from J; bases unmatched to any gene: 8. The CDR3 loop reads CASSQPGQEHEQFF. The CDR3 region has the DNA TGTGCCAGCAGCCAACCGGGACAGGAACATGAGCAGTTCTTC. Looking up the rest from reference TRBV5-4 and TRBJ2-1 gives the full variable domain: ETGVTQSPTHLIKTRGQQVTLRCSSQSGHNTVSWYQQALGQGPQFIFQYYREEENGRGNFPPRFSGLQFPNYSSELNVNALELDDSALYLCASSQPGQEHEQFFGPGTRLTVL.

V and J are TRBV5-6 and TRBJ1-1; 9 bases fit TRBD1. Germline assignment: CDR1 SGHDT and CDR2 YYEEEE. Trimming removed 4 bases from V and 4 bases from J; junction bases left unmatched: 8. The CDR3 spans 15 residues. In nucleotides, the CDR3 is TGTGCCAGCAGCGTGCCGGGACAGGGAGGCACTGAAGCTTTCTTT. This sequence encodes CASSVPGQGGTEAFF.

The rearrangement uses TRBV2 and TRBJ1-5; D gene unclear. Trimming stripped 4 bases from V and 5 bases from J, with 9 bases between. The CDR3 sequence is 13 residues long. The germline V gene has CDR1 SNHLY and CDR2 FYNNEI. The CDR3 sequence is CASSAEVDQPQHF. The DNA for the CDR3 is TGTGCCAGCAGTGCAGAGGTTGATCAGCCCCAGCATTTT.

This clone came up a few times. The chain is built from TRBV7-8 and TRBJ1-2, with 8 bases that match TRBD1. CDR3 size: 16 residues. With V trimmed by 0 bases and J by 3 bases, 6 bases remained unmatched. Per the germline V gene, CDR1 is SGHVS and CDR2 is FQNEAQ. CDR3 protein: CASSLAYGQGYYGYTF. The CDR3, as DNA: TGTGCCAGCAGCTTAGCGTATGGACAGGGTTACTATGGCTACACCTTC. Together with reference TRBV7-8 and TRBJ1-2, the CDR3 gives the full variable domain: GAGVSQSPRYKVAKRGQDVALRCDPISGHVSLFWYQQALGQGPEFLTYFQNEAQLDKSGLPSDRFFAERPEGSVSTLKIQRTQQEDSAVYLCASSLAYGQGYYGYTFGSGTRLTVV.

The chain carries TRBV7-9 and TRBJ2-7; 10 bases are shared with TRBD2. CDR3 size: 16 residues. Germline CDR1 SEHNR, CDR2 FQNEAQ (reference sequence). J lost 0 bases, V lost 4 bases, and 6 bases had no gene match. This chain's CDR3 is CASSSQLAGFSYEQYF. The DNA for the CDR3 is TGTGCCAGCAGCTCGCAACTAGCGGGGTTCTCCTACGAGCAGTACTTC.

The chain combines TRBV19 with TRBJ2-7; the D is unclear. The CDR3 consists of 14 residues. Per the germline V gene, CDR1 is LNHDA and CDR2 is SQIVND (reference sequence). V lost 1 base and J 2 bases, leaving 9 bases between the germline ends. The CDR3 region is CASSIVESPYEQYF. CDR3 coding DNA: TGTGCCAGTAGTATAGTAGAAAGCCCCTACGAGCAGTACTTC.

The gene calls are TRBV7-2 and TRBJ2-3; the D gene is possibly TRBD2 (7 bases). The germline gives CDR1 SGHTA, CDR2 FQGNSA. This CDR3 has 14 amino acids. V was shortened by 6 bases and J by 5 bases, with 15 bases between the two germline ends. CDR3 nucleotide sequence: TGTGCCAGCAGTCGGGACGGGGGGCGAGATACGCAGTATTTT. Translated, it gives CASSRDGGRDTQYF.

This clone rates as medium-sized. This same CDR3 is encoded by further DNA sequences in the sample. The rearrangement links TRBV29-1 to TRBJ1-2, with D maybe TRBD1 (6 bases). Per germline, CDR1 SQVTM and CDR2 ANQGSEA. The CDR3 loop spans 12 amino acids. Trimming cost V 4 bases and J 2 bases, with 8 bases left between them. The CDR3 DNA reads TGCAGCGTTGGGGGGGGCAACTATGGCTACACCTTC. The encoded protein is CSVGGGNYGYTF.

About this clone: Additional DNA sequences in this sample encode the identical CDR3. The chain joins TRBV6-6 to TRBJ1-1; D call uncertain. Germline V CDR1 and CDR2: MNHNY, SVGAGI (reference sequence). Trimming shortened V by 4 bases and J by 1 base, and 7 bases separated the two germline ends. The CDR3 covers 13 residues. CDR3 sequence: CASSSSENTEAFF. The CDR3 nucleotides read TGTGCCAGCAGTTCGAGCGAGAACACTGAAGCTTTCTTT.

This clone was observed a few times. The chain has TRBV14 and TRBJ2-1; possible D gene TRBD2, 7 bases. Trimming cost V 5 bases and J 0 bases, with 17 bases left between them. Germline V gene data show CDR1 as SGHDN and CDR2 as FVKESK. The CDR3 is made up of 17 amino acids. In nucleotides, the CDR3 is TGTGCCAGCAGCGGGAGGGAGGGGGGGCACTCCTACAATGAGCAGTTCTTC. The encoded protein is CASSGREGGHSYNEQFF.

As DNA, the CDR3 is TGTGCCTGGAGGGAAGACAGGGGGACCTACGAGCAGTACTTC. It translates to CAWREDRGTYEQYF. The chain links TRBV30 to TRBJ2-7; 9 positions agree with TRBD1. Per germline, CDR1 GTSNPN and CDR2 SVGIG (reference sequence). After removal of 3 bases from V and 2 bases from J, the junction contained 5 bases not matched to a gene. The CDR3 totals 14 residues.

The V and J genes are TRBV9 and TRBJ2-5; D is undetermined. Germline V gene lookup returns CDR1 SGDLS and CDR2 YYNGEE. The V gene lost 4 bases and the J gene lost 4 bases, with 14 bases spanning the gap. This CDR3 has 14 residues. CDR3 in DNA: TGTGCCAGCAGCCCTTCAGCGTCGGGAGAGACCCAGTACTTC. It encodes CASSPSASGETQYF. Full variable domain (rest looked up from reference TRBV9 and TRBJ2-5): DSGVTQTPKHLITATGQRVTLRCSPRSGDLSVYWYQQSLDQGLQFLIQYYNGEERAKGNILERFSAQQFPDLHSELNLSSLELGDSALYFCASSPSASGETQYFGPGTRLLVL.

CDR3 nucleotides: TGTGCCAGCAGCCCCTGGGGCCCCCAAGCATTGTACTTC. Translation: CASSPWGPQALYF. V usage is TRBV14 and J usage is TRBJ2-7, with a weak D call TRBD1 (5 bases). Between the trimmed V and J ends, which lost 4 bases and 12 bases, there was a span of 19 bases. The CDR3 consists of 13 residues. Germline lookup yields CDR1 SGHDN and CDR2 FVKESK.

The rearrangement uses TRBV15 and TRBJ1-5; D perhaps matches TRBD1 (5 bases). V gave up 5 bases and J gave up 4 bases, with 30 bases separating them. This CDR3 region has 20 residues. The germline V gene encodes CDR1 LNHNV and CDR2 YYDKDF (reference sequence). The CDR3 spells CATSSRWGGYLPDLNQPQHF. The CDR3 bases are TGTGCCACCAGCTCCCGGTGGGGGGGGTACCTTCCCGACCTTAATCAGCCCCAGCATTTT.

This chain joins TRBV7-9 and TRBJ1-4; 10 bases fit TRBD1. Germline V gives CDR1 SEHNR, CDR2 FQNEAQ (reference sequence). The J segment lost 7 bases and the V segment lost 5 bases, leaving 13 bases of the junction unmatched. The CDR3 has 17 residues. CDR3 sequence: CASSRSDRGRGGEKLFF. The CDR3 bases are TGTGCCAGCAGCCGATCAGACAGGGGGCGCGGGGGTGAAAAACTGTTTTTT.

V gene TRBV6-5 combines with J gene TRBJ2-7; TRBD1 matches at 8 bases. Trimming took 2 bases from V and 4 from J; bases not matched to a gene: 4. The CDR3 extends over 14 amino acids. Germline assignment: CDR1 MNHEY and CDR2 SVGAGI. CDR3 DNA sequence: TGTGCCAGCAGTTACGGACAGGGTTTTTACGAGCAGTACTTC. Translation: CASSYGQGFYEQYF.

The rearrangement uses TRBV2 and TRBJ1-6; D is ambiguous. The CDR3 consists of 15 residues. With 3 bases removed from V and 8 bases from J, the gap between germline ends came to 14 bases. CDR1 and CDR2 (germline): SNHLY, FYNNEI. Written as DNA, the CDR3 is TGTGCCAGCAGTGAGCCCGGGGTGGGTTATTCACCCCTCCACTTT. It specifies CASSEPGVGYSPLHF.

The CDR3 here is CAWEVGGPMNTEAFF. The CDR3 bases are TGTGCCTGGGAGGTGGGAGGGCCGATGAACACTGAAGCTTTCTTT. The chain carries TRBV30 and TRBJ1-1; D gene uncertain. V dropped 5 bases and J dropped 0 bases, with 16 bases sitting between them. The length of the CDR3 is 15 residues. Germline CDR1 GTSNPN, CDR2 SVGIG (reference sequence).

The V and J genes are TRBV25-1 and TRBJ1-2; 10 bases align to TRBD1. The V and J ends lost 4 bases and 3 bases, in that order; junction bases with no gene match: 5. In germline, CDR1 is MGHDK, CDR2 SYGVNS. CDR3 length: 15 residues. DNA of the CDR3: TGTGCCAGCAGTGGACAGGGGGCGCGGGACTATGGCTACACCTTC. It encodes CASSGQGARDYGYTF.

The chain links TRBV7-9 to TRBJ2-1; weak D call: TRBD2 (6 bases). Per the germline V gene, CDR1 is SEHNR and CDR2 is FQNEAQ (reference sequence). The CDR3 length is 14 residues. V was clipped by 5 bases and J by 9 bases, with 17 bases between them. CDR3 loop: CASSPSAGKGEQFF. The CDR3 region has the DNA TGTGCCAGCAGCCCCTCAGCGGGTAAGGGTGAGCAGTTCTTC.

The CDR3 loop reads CASVVTGVNTEAFF. The CDR3 region has the DNA TGTGCCAGTGTTGTGACAGGAGTGAACACTGAAGCTTTCTTT. The genes are TRBV19 and TRBJ1-1, with D possibly TRBD1 on 6 matching bases. Germline CDR1 reads LNHDA; CDR2 reads SQIVND (reference sequence). The CDR3 covers 14 residues. Trimming removed 8 bases at V and 0 bases at J, with 13 bases between.

The V and J genes are TRBV5-4 and TRBJ2-2, with 8 bases matching TRBD2. The CDR3 contains 16 residues. Trimming took 3 bases from V and 3 from J; bases not matched to a gene: 7. Germline-derived CDR1 and CDR2 are SGHNT and YYREEE (reference sequence). The CDR3 region has the DNA TGTGCCAGCAGCTGGAAACTAGCGGCGGACACCGGGGAGCTGTTTTTT. This sequence encodes CASSWKLAADTGELFF.

V and J are TRBV4-2 and TRBJ1-1; D gene ambiguous. Germline CDR1 and CDR2: LGHNA and YNFKEQ. Trimming shortened V by 5 bases and J by 3 bases, and 16 bases separated the two germline ends. The CDR3 consists of 15 residues. The CDR3 coding sequence is TGTGCCAGCAGCTCACGGACTCTCGGGGACACTGAAGCTTTCTTT. Translated, it gives CASSSRTLGDTEAFF.

This sequence joins TRBV30 and TRBJ2-3, with D possibly being TRBD2 (7 bases). V was pared by 0 bases and J by 7 bases, with 14 bases between. The CDR3 runs 14 residues. Germline V gene sequence: CDR1 GTSNPN, CDR2 SVGIG (reference sequence). CDR3 protein: CAWSVGGGSHTQYF. The DNA for the CDR3 is TGTGCCTGGAGTGTAGGGGGGGGGAGCCATACGCAGTATTTT.

The chain combines TRBV10-3 with TRBJ2-3; 9 positions match TRBD1. Germline V lookup: CDR1 ENHRY, CDR2 SYGVKD. The CDR3 totals 15 residues. With 2 bases clipped from V and 2 bases from J, the junction kept 2 bases outside the gene matches. CDR3 bases: TGTGCCATCAGTGAGGGACAGGGGCACACAGATACGCAGTATTTT. Translating gives CAISEGQGHTDTQYF.

The rearrangement uses TRBV29-1 and TRBJ2-1; TRBD1 aligns across 8 bases. Losses at the gene ends were 6 bases for V and 9 bases for J; bases not matched to a gene: 4. The germline V gene has CDR1 SQVTM and CDR2 ANQGSEA. The CDR3 runs to 11 residues. Written as DNA, the CDR3 is TGCAGCGTATGGACAGGGTCTGAGCAGTTCTTC. Protein: CSVWTGSEQFF.